The 26 T cell receptor beta chains below all came from one sample that was sequenced in a study of shared clonotypes between healthy human individuals. CD45RO-negative, CCR7-selected cells formed the naive CD8 fraction, which excluded terminally differentiated effector memory CD45RA+ cells. Clones were read by immunoSEQ multiplex PCR, and TCRdb kept only the in-frame ones, dropping some. This sample yields about 2.1 million clones, of which 85% to 95% are seen a single time; around 1.7% belongs to the top ten. The specimen was naive CD8+ T cells from PBMCs. Every receptor here comes from a man aged 18 to 30 in good health. Some clones in this sample may be carry-over from other donors' samples.

The V gene is TRBV7-3, the J gene TRBJ2-1, with 11 bases aligning to TRBD2. The CDR3 has 16 amino acids. Germline-derived CDR1 and CDR2 are SGHTA and FQGTGA. Germline trimming cut 6 bases from V and 8 bases from J; bases unmatched to any gene: 12. The CDR3 here is CASSDSGTSGSDEQFF. The CDR3 nucleotides read TGTGCCAGCAGTGATTCCGGGACTAGCGGATCGGATGAGCAGTTCTTC.

Worth noting for this clone: At the DNA level, this CDR3 is encoded by other sequences in the same sample as well. The chain carries TRBV7-8 and TRBJ2-7; D uncertain. This CDR3 is built from 11 residues. The V gene lost 5 bases and the J gene lost 5 bases, with 7 bases spanning the gap. The germline CDR1 and CDR2 sequences are SGHVS and FQNEAQ. The CDR3: CASSPRDEQYF. The CDR3 DNA follows: TGTGCCAGCAGCCCCCGGGACGAGCAGTACTTC.

J is TRBJ2-5 and V is TRBV7-7; no reliable D call. Trimming stripped 4 bases from V and 5 bases from J, with 11 bases between. Germline V lookup: CDR1 SSHAT, CDR2 FNYEAQ (reference sequence). The CDR3 has 13 amino acids. As DNA, the CDR3 is TGTGCCAGCAGCTCAACACTGCACGAGACCCAGTACTTC. Residues: CASSSTLHETQYF.

The chain has TRBV4-3 and TRBJ2-3; TRBD2 matches 7 bases. The ends lost 0 bases at V and 4 bases at J; junction bases unmatched: 4. CDR1 and CDR2 (germline): LGHNA, YSLEER. CDR3 length: 15 residues. The CDR3 region has the DNA TGCGCCAGCAGCCAAGATGGGGGGGACCCAGATACGCAGTATTTT. This translates into CASSQDGGDPDTQYF.

This chain links TRBV7-6 with TRBJ2-1; tentatively, D is TRBD2 (5 bases). Germline values: CDR1 SGHVS, CDR2 FNYEAQ. Trimming removed 2 bases from V and 5 bases from J, with 13 bases in between. The length of the CDR3 is 15 residues. CDR3 in amino acids: CASSLSPGSNNEQFF. In DNA form, the CDR3 reads TGTGCCAGCAGCTTATCCCCGGGGTCAAACAATGAGCAGTTCTTC.

This clone was picked up one time. This chain uses TRBV11-3 with TRBJ2-1, with 7 bases lining up with TRBD2. Trimming removed 1 base from V and 3 bases from J; junction bases left unmatched: 6. The CDR3 runs to 16 residues. CDR1 is SGHNT, CDR2 YENEEA, per germline. CDR3 DNA sequence: TGTGCCAGCAGCTTAGGATCAGGACTAGTCTACAATGAGCAGTTCTTC. Its protein product is CASSLGSGLVYNEQFF. Full variable domain (remainder filled in from reference TRBV11-3 and TRBJ2-1): EAGVVQSPRYKIIEKKQPVAFWCNPISGHNTLYWYLQNLGQGPELLIRYENEEAVDDSQLPKDRFSAERLKGVDSTLKIQPAELGDSAVYLCASSLGSGLVYNEQFFGPGTRLTVL.

V gene TRBV25-1 combines with J gene TRBJ1-1; the D gene is possibly TRBD1 (5 bases). CDR3 length equals 12 residues. Per germline, CDR1 MGHDK and CDR2 SYGVNS. Between the trimmed V and J ends, which lost 1 base and 11 bases, there was a span of 11 bases. The CDR3 DNA sequence: TGTGCCAGCAGTGAATCGGGGCCGGGTGCTTTCTTT. Its protein is CASSESGPGAFF. Full variable domain (rest looked up from reference TRBV25-1 and TRBJ1-1): EADIYQTPRYLVIGTGKKITLECSQTMGHDKMYWYQQDPGMELHLIHYSYGVNSTEKGDLSSESTVSRIRTEHFPLTLESARPSHTSQYLCASSESGPGAFFGQGTRLTVV.

The chain carries TRBV7-7 and TRBJ2-2; no definite D call. The germline V gene encodes CDR1 SSHAT and CDR2 FNYEAQ (reference sequence). Trimming stripped 3 bases from V and 6 bases from J, with 5 bases between. CDR3 length: 12 residues. The CDR3 bases are TGTGCCAGCAGCTTTCCCGCCGGGGAGCTGTTTTTT. Translated: CASSFPAGELFF.

This clone showed up just once. The J gene is TRBJ2-4, the V gene TRBV21-1; whether TRBD1, the table's D call, matches the DNA was not checked. TRBV21-1 is a known pseudogene. The CDR3 sequence is 14 residues long. The CDR3 loop reads CASKTGGALAGKYF. In DNA form, the CDR3 reads TGTGCCAGCAAAACAGGGGGCGCGTTGGCGGGTAAGTACTTC.

The genes are TRBV14 and TRBJ2-6; 8 positions match TRBD1. This CDR3 comprises 17 residues. V was pared by 4 bases and J by 3 bases, with 8 bases of the junction left unmatched. Germline loops: CDR1 SGHDN, CDR2 FVKESK. The CDR3 DNA reads TGTGCCAGCAGCCCTCGGACAGGGTTGATTGGGGCCAACGTCCTGACTTTC. This translates into CASSPRTGLIGANVLTF.

The V call is TRBV25-1, the J call TRBJ2-7; 10 bases agree with TRBD1. Germline CDR1 MGHDK, CDR2 SYGVNS. Trimming removed 7 bases from V and 1 base from J; junction bases left unmatched: 4. The CDR3 is 14 amino acids. CDR3 nucleotides: TGTGCCAGCACGAAGGGACAGGGGTCCTACGAGCAGTACTTC. Translating it yields CASTKGQGSYEQYF.

With regard to this clone: The same CDR3 also results from other DNA sequences found in this sample. The V gene is TRBV11-2, the J gene TRBJ2-3; no definite D call. The CDR3 runs 12 residues. CDR1 and CDR2 from the germline V gene are SGHAT and FQNNGV. V lost 1 base and J lost 4, with 3 bases in between. The CDR3 DNA reads as TGTGCCAGCAGCTTAGTTTCAGATACGCAGTATTTT. Its protein is CASSLVSDTQYF.

The chain has TRBV7-9 and TRBJ2-3, with a weak D call TRBD2 (5 bases). Germline CDR1 SEHNR, CDR2 FQNEAQ (reference sequence). There are 16 residues in the CDR3. V gave up 1 base and J gave up 1 base, with 12 bases separating them. CDR3 region: CASSLGEGRGTDTQYF. Written as DNA, the CDR3 is TGTGCCAGCAGCTTAGGTGAGGGCCGCGGCACAGATACGCAGTATTTT.

The rearrangement links TRBV6-1 to TRBJ1-2; perhaps TRBD1 as D (6 bases). Between the trimmed V and J ends, which lost 1 base and 3 bases, there was a span of 12 bases. The CDR3 has 15 residues. Looked up from germline, CDR1 is MNHNS and CDR2 is SASEGT. Here the CDR3 DNA reads TGTGCCAGCAGTGAAGGTGACAGGCCCGACTATGGCTACACCTTC. It translates to CASSEGDRPDYGYTF.

The chain uses TRBV2 and TRBJ1-1, with 7 bases that match TRBD1. The CDR3 consists of 15 residues. Germline assignment: CDR1 SNHLY and CDR2 FYNNEI. Trimming cost V 8 bases and J 1 base; bases outside gene matches: 10. CDR3 region: CASWKRDRENTEAFF. CDR3 DNA: TGTGCCAGCTGGAAACGTGACAGGGAGAACACTGAAGCTTTCTTT.

The chain has TRBV7-9 and TRBJ2-5; D gene uncertain. Trimming stripped 5 bases from V and 2 bases from J, with 12 bases between. This CDR3 is built from 14 residues. Per the germline V gene, CDR1 is SEHNR and CDR2 is FQNEAQ (reference sequence). This CDR3 reads CASSAPVGQETQYF. In nucleotides, the CDR3 is TGTGCCAGCAGCGCCCCTGTGGGACAAGAGACCCAGTACTTC.

The rearrangement joins TRBV4-3 to TRBJ2-1; 9 positions match TRBD2. This CDR3 comprises 17 residues. The V gene's germline CDR1 is LGHNA and CDR2 YSLEER. Germline trimming cut 1 base from V and 4 bases from J; bases unmatched to any gene: 8. CDR3 loop: CASSQVSFAGGYNEQFF. The CDR3 region has the DNA TGCGCCAGCAGCCAAGTGAGCTTTGCGGGAGGGTACAATGAGCAGTTCTTC.

Notes on this clone: Different DNA sequences within this sample yield the same CDR3. J is TRBJ2-7 and V is TRBV19, with 12 positions matching TRBD2. Germline loops: CDR1 LNHDA, CDR2 SQIVND (reference sequence). V gave up 3 bases and J gave up 3 bases; unmatched junction bases: 3. This CDR3 comprises 15 residues. CDR3 protein: CASSIRTSGIYEQYF. As DNA, the CDR3 is TGTGCCAGTAGTATCAGGACTAGCGGGATCTACGAGCAGTACTTC.

The V and J genes are TRBV5-1 and TRBJ2-7, with D perhaps matching TRBD2 (6 bases). The V gene's germline CDR1 is SGHRS and CDR2 YFSETQ. The CDR3 is 19 residues long. The V and J ends lost 0 bases and 2 bases respectively, with 24 bases between them. The CDR3 here is CASSLAKGLGGITTYEQYF. The CDR3 DNA reads as TGCGCCAGCAGCTTGGCCAAGGGTCTTGGCGGGATAACTACCTACGAGCAGTACTTC. The full variable domain, completed using reference TRBV5-1 and TRBJ2-7, is KAGVTQTPRYLIKTRGQQVTLSCSPISGHRSVSWYQQTPGQGLQFLFEYFSETQRNKGNFPGRFSGRQFSNSRSEMNVSTLELGDSALYLCASSLAKGLGGITTYEQYFGPGTRLTVT.

V is TRBV9 and J is TRBJ2-1, with TRBD2 matching over 10 bases. This CDR3 has 20 amino acids. Unmatched junction bases numbered 16, after V lost 4 bases and J lost 0 bases. Looked up from germline, CDR1 is SGDLS and CDR2 is YYNGEE. CDR3 amino acids: CASSSGTRAGGPSSYNEQFF. CDR3 DNA sequence: TGTGCCAGCAGCTCCGGGACGCGAGCGGGAGGGCCAAGCTCCTACAATGAGCAGTTCTTC.

This chain links TRBV19 with TRBJ2-3; 11 bases are a match to TRBD2. J was trimmed by 2 bases and V by 3 bases; bases with no gene match: 4. Germline lookup yields CDR1 LNHDA and CDR2 SQIVND (reference sequence). This CDR3 has 16 amino acids. The CDR3 loop reads CASSMGTSGFTDTQYF. The DNA of the CDR3 is TGTGCCAGTAGTATGGGGACTAGCGGATTCACAGATACGCAGTATTTT. Using reference TRBV19 and TRBJ2-3 for the parts outside the CDR3, the full variable domain is DGGITQSPKYLFRKEGQNVTLSCEQNLNHDAMYWYRQDPGQGLRLIYYSQIVNDFQKGDIAEGYSVSREKKESFPLTVTSAQKNPTAFYLCASSMGTSGFTDTQYFGPGTRLTVL.

The gene calls are TRBV9 and TRBJ2-1; 9 bases map to TRBD2. The germline V gene has CDR1 SGDLS and CDR2 YYNGEE. V dropped 1 base and J dropped 6; count of bases not matched to a gene: 5. This CDR3 has 15 amino acids. The DNA for the CDR3 is TGTGCCAGCAGCGTATCCGCGGGAGGGGGCAATGAGCAGTTCTTC. Translated, it gives CASSVSAGGGNEQFF.

This clone was found once. V and J are TRBV19 and TRBJ2-2; 15 positions agree with TRBD2. The trim removed 4 bases at V and 4 bases at J, leaving 7 bases unmatched. The CDR3 runs to 18 residues. Germline loops: CDR1 LNHDA, CDR2 SQIVND (reference sequence). CDR3 region: CASSTGLAGGPGTGELFF. The CDR3 bases are TGTGCCAGTAGTACAGGACTAGCGGGAGGGCCGGGCACCGGGGAGCTGTTTTTT.

V usage is TRBV28 and J usage is TRBJ1-1, with D possibly matching TRBD1 (5 bases). CDR1 and CDR2 (germline): MDHEN, SYDVKM. Trimming shortened V by 5 bases and J by 4 bases, and 14 bases separated the two germline ends. The CDR3 spans 14 residues. The DNA of the CDR3 is TGTGCCAGCAGTGCCCGCGGGGCCAGCACTGAAGCTTTCTTT. Translated: CASSARGASTEAFF.

This chain uses TRBV7-9 with TRBJ2-7; D not resolved. Deletions cut 6 bases from V and 3 bases from J, with 12 bases between. CDR3 length: 13 amino acids. Per the germline V gene, CDR1 is SEHNR and CDR2 is FQNEAQ (reference sequence). The CDR3 reads CASSIGGVYEQYF. DNA for the CDR3: TGTGCCAGCAGTATAGGTGGGGTCTACGAGCAGTACTTC.

This clone was detected once. The V call is TRBV7-8, the J call TRBJ2-7; TRBD1 is a possible D gene (6 bases). The CDR3 runs to 15 residues. Germline V gives CDR1 SGHVS, CDR2 FQNEAQ. V was clipped by 5 bases and J by 4 bases, with 18 bases between them. This chain's CDR3 is CASSLRSGVRYEQYF. The CDR3 DNA sequence: TGTGCCAGCAGCCTAAGGTCAGGGGTTAGATACGAGCAGTACTTC. Complete variable domain (other parts from reference TRBV7-8 and TRBJ2-7): GAGVSQSPRYKVAKRGQDVALRCDPISGHVSLFWYQQALGQGPEFLTYFQNEAQLDKSGLPSDRFFAERPEGSVSTLKIQRTQQEDSAVYLCASSLRSGVRYEQYFGPGTRLTVT.